This TCR beta chain was sequenced in a study of molecular identifiers for immune sequencing clone quantification. To note about this clonotype: Mismatch with germline at one junction end may stem from a read error.

Germline V gene data show CDR1 as SGHRS and CDR2 as YFSETQ. The length of the CDR3 is 14 residues. TCRdb passed the PCR reads through MiXCR, listing each CDR3 protein once. The repertoire holds 550,000 to 750,000 distinct CDR3 sequences, with 20% as singletons. Sequencing used naive CD8+ T cells from blood, with Jurkat cell RNA spiked in. The subset: FACS-sorted CD8+CD4-CCR7+CD45RA+ naive T cells. This chain joins TRBV5-1 and TRBJ2-5; D is unclear. The source of this sequence is a human donor in good health. Some libraries in this study had Jurkat cell RNA spiked in. This CDR3 reads CACSLGLYQETQYF. The CDR3 coding sequence is TGCGCCTGCAGCTTAGGCCTATACCAAGAGACCCAGTACTTC.